The present entry profiles one T cell receptor (beta chain) with its context. V lost 5 bases and J 0 bases, leaving 5 bases between the germline ends. Germline V gene data show CDR1 as LNHDA and CDR2 as SQIVND (reference sequence). The CDR3 is 13 amino acids. As processed by the authors: By means of reference gene primer amplification, nucleated cell counts were estimated. Method: immunoSEQ multiplex PCR; TCRdb's copy keeps in-frame clones and lacks some. The DNA gave D and trimming, while V, J and clone size come from that table. The profile shows 380,000 or so clones, roughly nine tenths of them singletons. This entry comes from a study of blood T cell repertoires in COVID-19. Study-wide background: The United States, Italy and Spain provided the acute and convalescent COVID-19 samples. The cDNA or gDNA used as material had been derived from T cells, B-cell-depleted T cells, or PBMCs.

The gene calls are TRBV19 and TRBJ1-5; no clear D gene. Input material: peripheral blood. This TCR was recovered from a man aged 35 to 55 with acute or convalescent COVID-19. The CDR3 region has the DNA TGTGCCAGTAGTGGGAGTAGCAATCAGCCCCAGCATTTT. It is translated as CASSGSSNQPQHF.